These T cell receptor beta chains were read from a single sample in a study of graft-versus-host responses after intestinal transplantation. This table comes from immunoSEQ multiplex PCR, and its TCRdb copy is limited to in-frame clones, with some not included. The sample includes 130,000 or so clones, about nine tenths of them seen just once. Their antigen targets remain unknown. The sample in question was unstimulated CD4+ T cells sorted from spleen or lymph node cells, obtained before intestinal transplant. The receptors stem from a human donor who received an intestinal transplant. Both conserved end residues are part of each CDR3. The order of the fields is D gene, V gene, J gene, clone size, CDR3 DNA, CDR3 protein. The D gene is left open where the match is weak. Where a row states a size, it is once, few, many or the class of an expanded clone; other rows omit it.

TRBD1,TRBV6-1,TRBJ1-2,-,TGTGCCAGCAGTTCCCCCGGGACAGGGCATGGCTACACCTTC,CASSSPGTGHGYTF
-,TRBV19,TRBJ1-2,-,TGTGCCAGTAGTACCCAGGGCCCCAACTATGGCTACACCTTC,CASSTQGPNYGYTF
TRBD2,TRBV10-1,TRBJ2-1,-,TGCGCCAGCAGTGAGGGGCTAGCGGGAGTCGATAATGAGCAGTTCTTC,CASSEGLAGVDNEQFF
TRBD1,TRBV6-4,TRBJ2-3,-,TGTGCCAGCAGTGACGCCCCCATCCGGGACAGGGGAGATACGCAGTATTTT,CASSDAPIRDRGDTQYF
-,TRBV9,TRBJ2-1,few,TGTGCCAGCAGCGGAGAGGCGTCCCCCAATGAGCAGTTCTTC,CASSGEASPNEQFF
-,TRBV6-1,TRBJ2-2,-,TGTGCCAGCAAGCGGCGGGACCACTACACCGGGGAGCTGTTTTTT,CASKRRDHYTGELFF
TRBD1,TRBV27,TRBJ2-3,-,TGTGCCAGCAGTCTGGGACAGGGGGGTACAGATACGCAGTATTTT,CASSLGQGGTDTQYF
TRBD2,TRBV11-2,TRBJ2-7,-,TGTGCCAGCAGCTTAGGACTAGCGGGAGGGATCTCCTACGAGCAGTACTTC,CASSLGLAGGISYEQYF
-,TRBV7-3,TRBJ2-1,-,TGTGCCAGCAGCTCCCGGGCCTCCGCATCTGAGCAGTTCTTC,CASSSRASASEQFF
-,TRBV28,TRBJ2-1,-,TGTGCCAGCAGTTCTAGAGGCAATGAGCAGTTCTTC,CASSSRGNEQFF
TRBD2,TRBV4-2,TRBJ2-1,few,TGTGCCAGCAGCCCAGTATACCAACTAGCGGGGCTCTACAATGAGCAGTTCTTC,CASSPVYQLAGLYNEQFF
-,TRBV9,TRBJ2-7,-,TGTGCCAGCAGCGTAGGGCTTGAATACGAGCAGTACTTC,CASSVGLEYEQYF
-,TRBV19,TRBJ1-5,-,TGTGCCAGTAGTATAGGGGCAGCCAATCAGCCCCAGCATTTT,CASSIGAANQPQHF
TRBD1,TRBV30,TRBJ2-7,-,TGTGCCTGGAGTTCCGGACAGGCCTACGAGCAGTACTTC,CAWSSGQAYEQYF
-,TRBV28,TRBJ1-2,-,TGTGCCAGCAGTCCTCCCGATGGCTACACCTTC,CASSPPDGYTF
-,TRBV11-2,TRBJ2-2,-,TGTGCCAGCAGCTTAGATCTGGGGACCGGGGAGCTGTTTTTT,CASSLDLGTGELFF
-,TRBV7-3,TRBJ2-1,-,TGTGCCAGCAGCTTAACTGGGGCTGACAATGAGCAGTTCTTC,CASSLTGADNEQFF
-,TRBV7-2,TRBJ1-5,-,TGTGCCAGCAGCTTAGTAACGAATCAGCCCCAGCATTTT,CASSLVTNQPQHF
-,TRBV16,TRBJ2-1,-,TGTGCCAGCAGCCAATTAGCGGAGCAGTTCTTC,CASSQLAEQFF
TRBD2,TRBV6-1,TRBJ2-5,once,TGTGCCAGCAATCGCGGGAGTTTAGAGACCCAGTACTTC,CASNRGSLETQYF
-,TRBV28,TRBJ2-7,-,TGTGCCAGCAGTTGGGGCGGCTCTTACTACGAGCAGTACTTC,CASSWGGSYYEQYF
-,TRBV5-6,TRBJ2-5,-,TGTGCCAGCAGCTTGGTGGGAGTCCAAGAGACCCAGTACTTC,CASSLVGVQETQYF
-,TRBV27,TRBJ2-3,-,TGTGCCAGCAGCCCAGTAGGTCCCTCTCGCACAGATACGCAGTATTTT,CASSPVGPSRTDTQYF
-,TRBV10-3,TRBJ2-2,-,TGTGCCATCAGCTTGGGGGGGGAGCTGTTTTTT,CAISLGGELFF